This T cell receptor (beta chain) was sequenced in a study of human T cells and chemical hapten exposure. Study-level background: The patients, most of them female, presented with alopecia areata, totalis or universalis.

Described time point: pre-sensitization, week 0. Treatment denoted: therapeutic diphenylcyclopropenone sensitization with weekly scalp DPC. Overall study findings and caveats: Sensitization with DPC brought no change to TCRs above 1 in 1000 in frequency.

Attachment of unique molecular identifiers to individual cDNA molecules was performed in the library. TCRdb analysed the RACE reads with MiXCR anew, one entry per CDR3 protein. In the table there are about 85,000 distinct CDR3 sequences, approximately 9% of which are singletons. Germline lookup yields CDR1 MGHRA and CDR2 YSYEKL. Deletions cut 4 bases from V and 4 bases from J, with 19 bases between. The CDR3 runs 16 residues. This clonotype was picked up a small number of times. As yet, its antigen is unknown. The rearrangement joins TRBV4-1 to TRBJ1-1, with D possibly matching TRBD1 (6 bases). The clonotype was recovered from a man aged 35 to 55 with alopecia areata. Some clones in this sample may be carry-over from other donors' samples. Sample: whole blood, taken in connection with sensitization to the hapten diphenylcyclopropenone (DPC). This CDR3 is CASSPPGAGTATEAFF. As DNA, the CDR3 is TGCGCCAGCAGCCCCCCGGGGGCTGGGACTGCCACTGAAGCTTTCTTT.